The source of this T cell receptor (beta chain) is a study of blood T cell repertoires in COVID-19. Libraries were prepared by immunoSEQ multiplex PCR; TCRdb keeps only in-frame clonotypes and omits some of them. In the table there are some 120,000 clones, about 85% of which are singletons. The CDR3 consists of 12 residues. Trimming removed 6 bases from V and 6 bases from J, with 12 bases in between. CDR1 MGHDK and CDR2 SYGVNS come from the germline V gene. The receptor's source is a man older than 75 with active or convalescent COVID-19. Sequences were obtained from peripheral blood. This rearrangement joins TRBV25-1 to TRBJ2-7; a weak D match, TRBD2 (6 bases). The CDR3 protein is CASSRDLGEQYF. The CDR3 DNA reads as TGTGCCAGCAGCCGGGACTTAGGCGAGCAGTACTTC.